Below are 7 T cell receptor beta chains sequenced from a single sample in a study of beta chain features in type 1 diabetes. Every bit of the isolated RNA underwent reverse transcription, so sequencing read expressed TCRB transcripts. Repertoires were generated with immunoSEQ multiplex PCR, while TCRdb's copy carries only in-frame clones and drops some. The sample consists of some 350,000 clones, over 9% of them appearing once. The antigens of these receptors remain unknown. The study's findings and limits: Researchers report that Type 1 diabetes patients had moderately but significantly shorter TCRB CDR3s across all four CD4+ subsets.

Sequencing used central memory CD4+ T cells from blood. The receptors derive from a man between 25 and 39 years old with type 1 diabetes.

This clone appeared many times. The chain employs TRBV9 and TRBJ2-1, with a possible D match to TRBD2 (6 bases). The germline V and J ends were trimmed by 0 bases and 9 bases, with 16 bases remaining between them. Looked up from germline, CDR1 is SGDLS and CDR2 is YYNGEE. The CDR3 has 15 amino acids. CDR3 region: CASSVVGSGSSEQFF. The CDR3 coding sequence is TGTGCCAGCAGCGTAGTGGGTAGCGGATCTAGTGAGCAGTTCTTC.

This clone was seen at least ten times. The identical CDR3 is also encoded by other nucleotide sequences in the sample. The rearrangement uses TRBV7-2 and TRBJ2-3; D remains unclear. The CDR3 has 11 amino acids. Germline values: CDR1 SGHTA, CDR2 FQGNSA. Trimming stripped 5 bases from V and 3 bases from J, with 3 bases between. The CDR3 spells CASSLTDTQYF. DNA for the CDR3: TGTGCCAGCAGCCTTACAGATACGCAGTATTTT.

The J gene is TRBJ2-7, the V gene TRBV6-6; 9 bases line up with TRBD1. Germline CDR1 and CDR2: MNHNY and SVGAGI (reference sequence). V was pared by 9 bases and J by 1 base, with 7 bases of the junction left unmatched. The CDR3 is 14 amino acids. In DNA form, the CDR3 reads TGTGCCAGTAACACGGGACAGGGTTCCTACGAGCAGTACTTC. Protein: CASNTGQGSYEQYF.

In nucleotides, the CDR3 is TGTGCCAGCAGCCAATGGGGCAACACTGAAGCTTTCTTT. It encodes CASSQWGNTEAFF. This chain connects TRBV16 to TRBJ1-1, with D possibly TRBD1 on 5 matching bases. Germline values: CDR1 KGHSY, CDR2 FQNENV. The V gene lost 1 base and the J gene lost 2 bases, with 5 bases spanning the gap. The CDR3 extends over 13 amino acids. The variable domain in full, completed from reference TRBV16 and TRBJ1-1, reads GEEVAQTPKHLVRGEGQKAKLYCAPIKGHSYVFWYQQVLKNEFKFLISFQNENVFDETGMPKERFSAKCLPNSPCSLEIQATKLEDSAVYFCASSQWGNTEAFFGQGTRLTVV.

This clone was detected a few times. The chain links TRBV27 to TRBJ1-4, with 7 bases matching TRBD1. The CDR3 has 15 amino acids. V gave up 5 bases and J gave up 8 bases; unmatched junction bases: 11. Germline lookup yields CDR1 MNHEY and CDR2 SMNVEV (reference sequence). DNA of the CDR3: TGTGCCAGCAGTGACCAACAGGGGCAAGGAGAAAAACTGTTTTTT. It translates to CASSDQQGQGEKLFF. Combining the CDR3 with reference TRBV27 and TRBJ1-4 gives the whole variable domain EAQVTQNPRYLITVTGKKLTVTCSQNMNHEYMSWYRQDPGLGLRQIYYSMNVEVTDKGDVPEGYKVSRKEKRNFPLILESPSPNQTSLYFCASSDQQGQGEKLFFGSGTQLSVL.

The chain is built from TRBV9 and TRBJ2-1; D remains ambiguous. Trimming left V 2 bases short and J 12 bases short, with 15 bases between. CDR1 SGDLS and CDR2 YYNGEE come from the germline V gene. The CDR3 extends over 13 amino acids. DNA of the CDR3: TGTGCCAGCAGCGTTGAGGCCGGGTTTTCGCAGTTCTTC. Protein: CASSVEAGFSQFF. The full variable domain, with the rest looked up from reference TRBV9 and TRBJ2-1, is DSGVTQTPKHLITATGQRVTLRCSPRSGDLSVYWYQQSLDQGLQFLIQYYNGEERAKGNILERFSAQQFPDLHSELNLSSLELGDSALYFCASSVEAGFSQFFGPGTRLTVL.

This clone was counted a few times. The J gene is TRBJ2-1, the V gene TRBV7-9; 7 nucleotides match TRBD1. Germline V gene sequence: CDR1 SEHNR, CDR2 FQNEAQ (reference sequence). V dropped 5 bases and J dropped 1; count of bases not matched to a gene: 11. The CDR3 extends over 17 amino acids. The CDR3 region has the DNA TGTGCCAGCAGCGTCCGGGACAGCGCCCATTCCTACAATGAGCAGTTCTTC. Translating gives CASSVRDSAHSYNEQFF.